The present T cell receptor (beta chain) was sequenced within a study of type 1 regulatory T cells. About the research overall: This in vitro CD4 product, T-allo10, is enriched for Tr1 cells and alloantigen-specific.

This CDR3 region has 15 residues. V lost 1 base and J lost 2, with 10 bases in between. From germline, CDR1 is SGHRS and CDR2 YFSETQ. To note about this clonotype: Its matching antigen is unknown.

TCRdb itself ran the reads through MiXCR, one entry per CDR3 protein. The sample lists fewer than 70,000 distinct CDR3 sequences, about 60% occurring once. The graft donor-derived T-allo10 cells reportedly recognize host alloantigens, are anergic, and suppress alloantigen-specifically. The source is a human donor in good health. The chain joins TRBV5-1 to TRBJ2-1; weak D call: TRBD2 (6 bases). The specimen was cultured T cells, either the whole culture or a sorted T cell fraction (not recorded which). The subset denotes: Tr1-enriched cell product generated in vitro against host alloantigens. The CDR3 spells CASSLMGGTYNEQFF. The CDR3 DNA is TGCGCCAGCAGCTTGATGGGGGGAACCTACAATGAGCAGTTCTTC.